One and the same sample provided the 25 T cell receptor beta chains below, sequenced in a study of spatial heterogeneity in lung cancer. MiXCR, run by TCRdb on the 5' RACE reads, gives a single entry per CDR3 protein. The sample carries just over 25,000 distinct CDR3 sequences, 9.5% to 15% recorded once. Time point reported: sample taken at primary tumor resection. Whole RNA, isolated from tumor, nontumor lung or frozen PBMC, was sequenced without prior sorting. The sequencing used PBMCs, collected at surgery. These receptors were taken from a female donor with early-stage non-small cell lung cancer.

This clonotype was counted many times. This chain connects TRBV7-2 to TRBJ2-5; no clear D gene. This CDR3 contains 15 residues. Trimming left V 0 bases short and J 2 bases short, with 10 bases between. Looked up from germline, CDR1 is SGHTA and CDR2 is FQGNSA. In DNA form, the CDR3 reads TGTGCCAGCAGCTTAGCGTCGGCAGTTCAAGAGACCCAGTACTTC. This translates into CASSLASAVQETQYF.

This clonotype was detected ten times or more. The genes are TRBV11-2 and TRBJ2-7; tentatively, D is TRBD1 or TRBD2 (5 bases each). Trimming took 0 bases from V and 5 from J, leaving 11 bases between them. There are 14 residues in the CDR3. Germline V gives CDR1 SGHAT, CDR2 FQNNGV. The CDR3 protein is CASSLDWGTHEQYF. CDR3 bases: TGTGCCAGCAGCTTAGATTGGGGGACCCACGAGCAGTACTTC.

Of note for this clonotype: The germline gene is not matched at one end of the junction; a read error may be the cause. The J gene is TRBJ2-3, the V gene TRBV7-8; TRBD1 might be the D (5 bases). CDR3 length equals 18 residues. Germline CDR1 SGHVS, CDR2 FQNEAQ. CDR3 in amino acids: CAGSLVEKRQYSTDTQYF. The CDR3 nucleotides are TGTGCCGGCAGCTTAGTGGAAAAAAGACAGTATAGCACAGATACGCAGTATTTT. The full variable domain, rest sourced from reference TRBV7-8 and TRBJ2-3, is GAGVSQSPRYKVAKRGQDVALRCDPISGHVSLFWYQQALGQGPEFLTYFQNEAQLDKSGLPSDRFFAERPEGSVSTLKIQRTQQEDSAVYLCAGSLVEKRQYSTDTQYFGPGTRLTVL.

This clonotype was counted many times. V is TRBV7-9 and J is TRBJ2-6; 13 positions match TRBD2. This CDR3 is built from 18 residues. V trimming: 5 bases; J trimming: 0 bases; junction bases outside the gene matches: 4. Germline CDR1 and CDR2: SEHNR and FQNEAQ (reference sequence). CDR3 sequence reads: CASSPGTSGTSGANVLTF. The DNA for the CDR3 is TGTGCCAGCAGCCCCGGGACTAGCGGGACCTCTGGGGCCAACGTCCTGACTTTC.

This chain uses TRBV24-1 with TRBJ2-1; 8 bases agree with TRBD1. After removal of 8 bases from V and 6 bases from J, the junction contained 8 bases not matched to a gene. CDR1 is KGHDR, CDR2 SFDVKD, per germline. This CDR3 has 14 amino acids. As DNA, the CDR3 is TGTGCCACCACCCCCGGACAGGGTCGCAATGAGCAGTTCTTC. As protein: CATTPGQGRNEQFF.

The sample holds many counts of this clonotype. The CDR3 bases are TGCGCCAGCAGCCAAGTAGGAAGGAACAGTGCGATCAACACCGGGGAGCTGTTTTTT. As protein: CASSQVGRNSAINTGELFF. The chain links TRBV4-1 to TRBJ2-2; D is unclear. The CDR3 consists of 19 residues. The V gene's germline CDR1 is MGHRA and CDR2 YSYEKL. The ends were cut back, 1 base at V and 2 bases at J, with 20 bases in the middle.

This clonotype appeared many times. V and J are TRBV29-1 and TRBJ2-1, with 9 bases aligning to TRBD2. CDR1 and CDR2 (germline): SQVTM, ANQGSEA. The trim removed 1 base at V and 2 bases at J, leaving 6 bases unmatched. The CDR3 covers 16 residues. The chain's CDR3 is CSVEGVAGVTYNEQFF. The CDR3 region has the DNA TGCAGCGTTGAAGGGGTAGCGGGAGTCACCTACAATGAGCAGTTCTTC.

This clonotype was detected ten times or more. This chain uses TRBV4-3 with TRBJ2-5; 7 nucleotides agree with TRBD2. Trimming removed 0 bases from V and 0 bases from J; junction bases left unmatched: 10. The germline V gene has CDR1 LGHNA and CDR2 YSLEER. This CDR3 is 18 amino acids long. This chain's CDR3 is CASSQDFGRGTYQETQYF. CDR3 nucleotides: TGCGCCAGCAGCCAAGATTTTGGGCGGGGGACGTACCAAGAGACCCAGTACTTC.

This clonotype was counted at least ten times. This chain links TRBV28 with TRBJ1-5; the D gene is possibly TRBD1 (5 bases). CDR1 is MDHEN and CDR2 is SYDVKM in the germline V gene. V was cut by 10 bases and J by 1 base, with 17 bases left in between. This CDR3 is built from 15 residues. This CDR3 reads CATRGAGPSNQPQHF. CDR3 in DNA: TGTGCCACCCGAGGGGCTGGACCGAGCAATCAGCCCCAGCATTTT.

This clonotype was picked up many times. The chain is built from TRBV27 and TRBJ2-3; maybe TRBD2 (6 bases). V was shortened by 6 bases and J by 2 bases, with 15 bases between the two germline ends. Germline V gene lookup returns CDR1 MNHEY and CDR2 SMNVEV (reference sequence). The CDR3 consists of 15 residues. CDR3 amino acids: CASRTGTVVTDTQYF. The CDR3 DNA is TGTGCCAGCAGAACCGGGACTGTTGTCACAGATACGCAGTATTTT.

Many counts were recorded for this clonotype. V gene TRBV7-9 combines with J gene TRBJ2-7, with D uncertain. The CDR3 loop spans 13 amino acids. Deletions cut 3 bases from V and 5 bases from J, with 11 bases between. Germline V lookup: CDR1 SEHNR, CDR2 FQNEAQ (reference sequence). The CDR3 loop is CASSFMLADEQYV. The CDR3 DNA follows: TGTGCCAGCAGCTTTATGCTGGCGGACGAGCAGTACGTC.

V usage is TRBV28 and J usage is TRBJ2-3; 9 nucleotides agree with TRBD1. Germline CDR1 MDHEN, CDR2 SYDVKM. The CDR3 spans 15 residues. V shed 5 bases, J shed 3 bases, and the junction held 6 bases outside the gene matches. The CDR3 loop reads CASSLGDRDTDTQYF. The DNA of the CDR3 is TGTGCCAGCAGTCTAGGGGACAGGGATACAGATACGCAGTATTTT.

Only a few counts were recorded for this clonotype. The gene calls are TRBV12-3 or TRBV12-4 and TRBJ1-6, with D hard to call. Trimming shortened V by 1 base and J by 7 bases, and 8 bases separated the two germline ends. The CDR3 runs 14 residues. CDR3 sequence: CASSLGWQNSPLHF. The CDR3 DNA follows: TGTGCCAGCAGTTTAGGATGGCAGAATTCACCCCTCCACTTT.

This clonotype was detected ten times or more. The V and J genes are TRBV6-5 and TRBJ2-2; 8 bases match TRBD2. The CDR3 consists of 15 residues. CDR1 is MNHEY, CDR2 SVGAGI, per germline. V was clipped by 4 bases and J by 6 bases; unmatched bases: 7. The CDR3 nucleotides are TGTGCCAGCAGTTGGCGGGCGGGGGGCGCCGGGGAGCTGTTTTTT. Translation gives CASSWRAGGAGELFF.

The sample holds many counts of this clonotype. J is TRBJ1-6 and V is TRBV7-2; D not resolved. This CDR3 region has 14 residues. From germline, CDR1 is SGHTA and CDR2 FQGNSA. The V and J ends lost 5 bases and 4 bases respectively, with 9 bases between them. DNA of the CDR3: TGTGCCAGCAGCCTCTCAGTGTATAATTCACCCCTCCACTTT. Its translation: CASSLSVYNSPLHF.

This clonotype was recorded a few times. The chain uses TRBV7-2 and TRBJ2-5; D is perhaps TRBD1 (6 bases). CDR1 and CDR2 (germline): SGHTA, FQGNSA. Trimming stripped 5 bases from V and 2 bases from J, with 12 bases between. The CDR3 length is 14 residues. DNA for the CDR3: TGTGCCAGCAGCCTACCCGGACAGCAAGAGACCCAGTACTTC. This codes for CASSLPGQQETQYF.

This clonotype was picked up many times. The chain employs TRBV4-2 and TRBJ2-5; D is perhaps TRBD2 (7 bases). Per germline, CDR1 LGHNA and CDR2 YNFKEQ. CDR3 length: 14 amino acids. Trimming shortened V by 0 bases and J by 13 bases, and 18 bases separated the two germline ends. CDR3 nucleotide sequence: TGTGCCAGCAGCCAAGACTCGGGGGGCTGGTCGCGGTACTTC. Protein sequence: CASSQDSGGWSRYF.

This clonotype was recorded a few times. The V call is TRBV12-3 or TRBV12-4, the J call TRBJ2-3; 12 nucleotides line up with TRBD2. Trimming at V came to 6 bases and at J to 6 bases, leaving 10 bases not matched to a gene. The CDR3 runs to 16 residues. CDR3 amino acids: CASSPRLAGESDTQYF. CDR3 bases: TGTGCCAGCAGCCCACGACTAGCGGGAGAATCCGATACGCAGTATTTT.

The CDR3: CASSGSNTEAFF. CDR3 DNA: TGTGCCAGCTCCGGAAGTAACACTGAAGCTTTCTTT. V and J are TRBV18 and TRBJ1-1; D ambiguous. The V and J ends lost 6 bases and 2 bases respectively, with 7 bases between them. Per germline, CDR1 KGHSH and CDR2 LQKENI. The CDR3 totals 12 residues.

This clonotype was detected ten times or more. The rearrangement uses TRBV6-2 or TRBV6-3 and TRBJ2-3; D may be TRBD1 (6 bases). The V gene lost 0 bases and the J gene lost 4 bases, with 14 bases spanning the gap. There are 16 residues in the CDR3. Germline assignment: CDR1 MNHEY and CDR2 SVGEGT. CDR3: CASSYSRRGGADTQYF. CDR3 nucleotides: TGTGCCAGCAGTTACTCGCGCAGGGGTGGTGCAGATACGCAGTATTTT.

Of note for this clonotype: A clone one base away is much larger, so this may be a read error. This chain joins TRBV27 and TRBJ2-7; TRBD1 matches at 7 bases. The CDR3 totals 15 residues. Per germline, CDR1 MNHEY and CDR2 SMNVEV (reference sequence). CDR3 loop: CASSFSGDRGYEHYF. CDR3 bases: TGTGCCAGCAGTTTTTCAGGGGACAGAGGCTACGAGCACTACTTC.

There are a few counts of this clonotype. The V call is TRBV10-3, the J call TRBJ2-7; the match to TRBD1 covers 8 bases. Germline CDR1 and CDR2: ENHRY and SYGVKD. J was trimmed by 7 bases and V by 2 bases; bases with no gene match: 7. The CDR3 consists of 14 residues. CDR3 nucleotides: TGTGCCATCAGTGAGACCGGACAGGGTAGGGAGCAGTACGTC. The encoded protein is CAISETGQGREQYV.

V and J are TRBV15 and TRBJ2-5; the D gene is possibly TRBD2 (6 bases). Deletions cut 0 bases from V and 5 bases from J, with 10 bases between. Germline V gives CDR1 LNHNV, CDR2 YYDKDF (reference sequence). The CDR3 sequence is 14 residues long. This CDR3 reads CATSRDPAGETQYF. The CDR3 coding sequence is TGTGCCACCAGCAGAGATCCAGCGGGTGAGACCCAGTACTTC.

This clonotype was counted many times. The chain is built from TRBV6-6 and TRBJ1-5; perhaps TRBD1 as D (6 bases). The germline CDR1 and CDR2 sequences are MNHNY and SVGAGI (reference sequence). Trimming shortened V by 8 bases and J by 4 bases, and 15 bases separated the two germline ends. The CDR3 is made up of 14 amino acids. In DNA, the CDR3 is TGTGCCAGCGAAGCACAGGGACCGAATCAGCCCCAGCATTTT. This sequence encodes CASEAQGPNQPQHF.

This clonotype was recorded at least ten times. This sequence joins TRBV20-1 and TRBJ2-7; D uncertain. This CDR3 is 13 amino acids long. V gave up 0 bases and J gave up 1 base, with 7 bases separating them. Germline lookup yields CDR1 DFQATT and CDR2 SNEGSKA (reference sequence). CDR3 nucleotide sequence: TGCAGTGCTAGAGAGTACAAATCCTACGAGCAGTACTTC. The encoded protein is CSAREYKSYEQYF.